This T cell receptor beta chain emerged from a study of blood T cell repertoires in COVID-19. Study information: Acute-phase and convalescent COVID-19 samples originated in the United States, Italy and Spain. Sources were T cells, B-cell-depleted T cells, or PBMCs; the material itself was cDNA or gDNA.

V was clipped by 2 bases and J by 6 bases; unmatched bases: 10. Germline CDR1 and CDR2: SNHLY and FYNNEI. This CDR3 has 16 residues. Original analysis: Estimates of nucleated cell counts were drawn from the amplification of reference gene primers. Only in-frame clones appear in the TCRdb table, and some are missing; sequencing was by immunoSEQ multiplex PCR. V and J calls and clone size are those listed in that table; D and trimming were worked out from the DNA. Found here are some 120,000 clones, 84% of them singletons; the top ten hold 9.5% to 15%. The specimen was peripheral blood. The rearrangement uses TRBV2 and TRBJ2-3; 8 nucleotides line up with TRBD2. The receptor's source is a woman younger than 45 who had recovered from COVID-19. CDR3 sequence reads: CASSERIAGLRDTQYF. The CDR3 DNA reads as TGTGCCAGCAGTGAAAGAATAGCGGGGCTGCGGGATACGCAGTATTTT.